The 28 T cell receptor beta chains below all came from one sample that was sequenced in a study of shared clonotypes between healthy human individuals. Assay used: immunoSEQ multiplex PCR; TCRdb lists only in-frame clones, some missing. The data hold 1.4 million or so clones, with around 98.5% observed a single time. Input material: naive CD4+ T cells sorted from blood. Subset in this sample: CD45RA+ positively selected. Receptors were obtained from a man aged 30-40 years in good health.

V gene TRBV5-1 combines with J gene TRBJ1-1; 7 positions agree with TRBD1. Germline V gene lookup returns CDR1 SGHRS and CDR2 YFSETQ. J gave up 4 bases and V 2 bases, and 5 bases lay outside the gene matches. The CDR3 is 14 residues long. The CDR3 region has the DNA TGCGCCAGCAGCTTAAACACAGGGGCCACTGAAGCTTTCTTT. The encoded protein is CASSLNTGATEAFF.

J is TRBJ2-7 and V is TRBV1; the D call TRBD1 from the table was never checked on the DNA. TRBV1 has pseudogene status. The CDR3 has 17 amino acids. The CDR3 DNA is TGCACCAGCAGCCAGCCCCACAGGGTGGGGACCTCCTACGAGCAGTACTTC. It translates to CTSSQPHRVGTSYEQYF.

The chain carries TRBV2 and TRBJ2-1; 14 nucleotides match TRBD2. The length of the CDR3 is 16 residues. Germline-derived CDR1 and CDR2 are SNHLY and FYNNEI. Trimming took 7 bases from V and 7 from J; bases not matched to a gene: 9. The CDR3 protein is CASNRFGTSGSNEQFF. The CDR3 DNA follows: TGTGCCAGCAATCGGTTCGGGACTAGCGGGAGTAATGAGCAGTTCTTC.

Notes on this clone: The sample holds other DNA sequences that translate to the same CDR3. The V call is TRBV5-1, the J call TRBJ2-7; 16 nucleotides match TRBD2. Germline values: CDR1 SGHRS, CDR2 YFSETQ. V was pared by 3 bases and J by 6 bases, with 6 bases of the junction left unmatched. This CDR3 is built from 16 residues. This CDR3 reads CASSSGLAGGPVEQYF. The CDR3 DNA reads TGCGCCAGCAGCTCGGGACTAGCGGGAGGGCCCGTCGAGCAGTACTTC.

The chain joins TRBV14 to TRBJ2-1; D possibly corresponds to TRBD2 (5 bases). This CDR3 is built from 16 residues. The V gene lost 0 bases and the J gene lost 5 bases, with 14 bases spanning the gap. In germline, CDR1 is SGHDN, CDR2 FVKESK. This CDR3 reads CASSQDVANLNNEQFF. In DNA, the CDR3 is TGTGCCAGCAGCCAAGATGTAGCGAACTTAAACAATGAGCAGTTCTTC.

This chain connects TRBV6-1 to TRBJ1-4; D ambiguous. This CDR3 is 14 amino acids long. CDR1 and CDR2 (germline): MNHNS, SASEGT. Trimming removed 10 bases at V and 7 bases at J, with 19 bases between. The CDR3 loop is CATRGAVLGEKLFF. CDR3 in DNA: TGTGCCACCCGGGGAGCGGTCCTTGGTGAAAAACTGTTTTTT.

A single count supports this clone. The chain recombines TRBV7-9 with TRBJ2-2, with 9 bases fitting TRBD1. With 5 bases clipped from V and 5 bases from J, the junction kept 6 bases outside the gene matches. Germline CDR1 and CDR2: SEHNR and FQNEAQ (reference sequence). This CDR3 has 15 residues. The CDR3 DNA follows: TGTGCCAGCAGCCCCCGGGACAGGGAGACCGGGGAGCTGTTTTTT. It is translated as CASSPRDRETGELFF.

The chain is built from TRBV7-2 and TRBJ2-7; 10 positions agree with TRBD1. Trimming removed 2 bases from V and 2 bases from J; junction bases left unmatched: 9. The CDR3 loop spans 17 amino acids. CDR1 is SGHTA, CDR2 FQGNSA, per germline. CDR3 sequence (DNA): TGTGCCAGCAGCTTAAGGGGGACGGGACAGGGGACCTACGAGCAGTACTTC. Protein sequence: CASSLRGTGQGTYEQYF.

The chain carries TRBV7-3 and TRBJ2-3; no clear D. The CDR3 runs to 16 residues. V was shortened by 3 bases and J by 0 bases, with 13 bases between the two germline ends. CDR1 is SGHTA and CDR2 is FQGTGA in the germline V gene. As DNA, the CDR3 is TGTGCCAGCAGCTTTCCGGGCGGCACTAGCACAGATACGCAGTATTTT. Residues: CASSFPGGTSTDTQYF.

The chain combines TRBV2 with TRBJ2-2; D may correspond to TRBD1 or TRBD2 (5 bases each). Germline-derived CDR1 and CDR2 are SNHLY and FYNNEI. This CDR3 comprises 15 residues. Trimming took 5 bases from V and 6 from J, leaving 16 bases between them. The CDR3 nucleotides read TGTGCCAGCAGTTACCGGGACGGTACGGCCGGGGAGCTGTTTTTT. It encodes CASSYRDGTAGELFF.

This rearrangement joins TRBV29-1 to TRBJ2-7; D unclear. In germline, CDR1 is SQVTM, CDR2 ANQGSEA. Deletions cut 5 bases from V and 6 bases from J, with 8 bases between. CDR3 length equals 10 residues. The CDR3 reads CSVSSPEQYF. CDR3 DNA sequence: TGCAGCGTTTCGTCCCCCGAGCAGTACTTC.

V and J are TRBV15 and TRBJ2-1, with 12 nucleotides matching TRBD2. This CDR3 region has 15 residues. The J segment lost 9 bases and the V segment lost 8 bases, leaving 11 bases of the junction unmatched. In germline, CDR1 is LNHNV, CDR2 YYDKDF (reference sequence). The CDR3 protein is CATQKPSGRASEQFF. The CDR3 nucleotides read TGTGCCACCCAGAAACCTAGCGGGAGGGCCAGTGAGCAGTTCTTC.

Concerning this clone: The sample contains more than one DNA sequence encoding this CDR3. This chain connects TRBV18 to TRBJ2-3; D gene ambiguous. Germline V CDR1 and CDR2: KGHSH, LQKENI. With 2 bases removed from V and 1 base from J, the gap between germline ends came to 4 bases. The CDR3 extends over 13 amino acids. CDR3 nucleotide sequence: TGTGCCAGCTCACCAAGGGGCACAGATACGCAGTATTTT. Its protein product is CASSPRGTDTQYF.

The chain recombines TRBV9 with TRBJ2-2; 8 positions agree with TRBD1. The germline CDR1 and CDR2 sequences are SGDLS and YYNGEE. Trimming at V came to 4 bases and at J to 8 bases, leaving 7 bases not matched to a gene. The CDR3 runs 14 residues. The CDR3 sequence: CASSTGQGSGELFF. CDR3 in DNA: TGTGCCAGCAGCACTGGACAGGGTTCGGGGGAGCTGTTTTTT. The full variable domain, in which reference TRBV9 and TRBJ2-2 provide the parts outside the CDR3, is DSGVTQTPKHLITATGQRVTLRCSPRSGDLSVYWYQQSLDQGLQFLIQYYNGEERAKGNILERFSAQQFPDLHSELNLSSLELGDSALYFCASSTGQGSGELFFGEGSRLTVL.

DNA of the CDR3: TGTGCCAGCTCACGCCGGGACCCGAACACAGATACGCAGTATTTT. Amino acid sequence: CASSRRDPNTDTQYF. This sequence joins TRBV18 and TRBJ2-3; D could derive from TRBD1 or TRBD2 (5 bases each). The CDR3 is 15 amino acids. Between the trimmed V and J ends, which lost 4 bases and 2 bases, there was a span of 13 bases. CDR1 and CDR2 (germline): KGHSH, LQKENI. Full variable domain (outside the CDR3, taken from reference TRBV18 and TRBJ2-3): NAGVMQNPRHLVRRRGQEARLRCSPMKGHSHVYWYRQLPEEGLKFMVYLQKENIIDESGMPKERFSAEFPKEGPSILRIQQVVRGDSAAYFCASSRRDPNTDTQYFGPGTRLTVL.

The genes are TRBV18 and TRBJ2-5; 8 bases fit TRBD2. V shed 3 bases and J 1 base; nucleotides not matched to a gene: 4. Germline loops: CDR1 KGHSH, CDR2 LQKENI. The CDR3 has 15 amino acids. DNA for the CDR3: TGTGCCAGCTCACCTCGGGAGGGTTTCCAAGAGACCCAGTACTTC. Residues: CASSPREGFQETQYF.

The CDR3 DNA sequence: TGTGCCAGCAGCCAGGCTAAACTTGACACCGGGGAGCTGTTTTTT. It is translated as CASSQAKLDTGELFF. V usage is TRBV14 and J usage is TRBJ2-2; D is ambiguous. Germline values: CDR1 SGHDN, CDR2 FVKESK. The CDR3 extends over 15 amino acids. Trimming removed 3 bases from V and 3 bases from J, with 11 bases in between.

The rearrangement joins TRBV9 to TRBJ2-2; possible D gene TRBD2, 6 bases. The V end was cut by 0 bases, the J end by 3 bases, with 15 bases between. From germline, CDR1 is SGDLS and CDR2 YYNGEE. The CDR3 is 17 amino acids. This CDR3 reads CASSVGSVSGHTGELFF. CDR3 nucleotides: TGTGCCAGCAGCGTAGGTAGCGTTAGCGGACACACCGGGGAGCTGTTTTTT.

The chain combines TRBV5-5 with TRBJ2-1; D unclear. Per the germline V gene, CDR1 is SGHKS and CDR2 is YYEKEE (reference sequence). V shed 4 bases and J shed 2 bases, with 7 bases lying between them. This CDR3 comprises 13 residues. The CDR3: CASSPGPYNEQFF. CDR3 nucleotides: TGTGCCAGCAGCCCTGGCCCCTACAATGAGCAGTTCTTC.

The chain has TRBV10-3 and TRBJ2-2; 8 bases are shared with TRBD1. Germline-derived CDR1 and CDR2 are ENHRY and SYGVKD. The CDR3 loop spans 16 amino acids. Trimming removed 6 bases from V and 3 bases from J; junction bases left unmatched: 9. CDR3 sequence: CAIRPGQGGHTGELFF. The DNA of the CDR3 is TGTGCCATCAGACCCGGACAGGGCGGACACACCGGGGAGCTGTTTTTT.

The V and J genes are TRBV18 and TRBJ2-7; D not certain. This CDR3 is built from 12 residues. From germline, CDR1 is KGHSH and CDR2 LQKENI. V lost 5 bases and J lost 5, with 10 bases in between. CDR3: CASSAGPDEQYF. The CDR3 DNA is TGTGCCAGCTCAGCCGGACCCGACGAGCAGTACTTC.

About this clone itself: This same CDR3 is encoded by further DNA sequences in the sample. CDR3: CSVETAYEQYF. CDR3 DNA: TGCAGCGTTGAGACCGCCTACGAGCAGTACTTC. The V gene is TRBV29-1, the J gene TRBJ2-7, with D hard to call. The V and J ends lost 3 bases and 2 bases respectively, with 5 bases between them. The CDR3 has 11 amino acids. Germline V CDR1 and CDR2: SQVTM, ANQGSEA.

This chain uses TRBV29-1 with TRBJ2-1, with a tentative D call TRBD2 (5 bases). Germline V gene data show CDR1 as SQVTM and CDR2 as ANQGSEA. CDR3 length: 11 amino acids. The V end lost 3 bases, the J end lost 7 bases, and 7 bases lay between the germline ends. For the CDR3, the DNA is TGCAGCGTTGACGGGGATAATGAGCAGTTCTTC. This sequence encodes CSVDGDNEQFF.

This clone is a singleton in its sample. The V call is TRBV11-2, the J call TRBJ2-7; D may be TRBD1 (6 bases). Germline values: CDR1 SGHAT, CDR2 FQNNGV. The CDR3 runs to 14 residues. V shed 5 bases and J shed 4 bases, with 15 bases lying between them. Written as DNA, the CDR3 is TGTGCCAGCAGCCGTAACAGGGTTTCGTACGAGCAGTACTTC. It yields the protein CASSRNRVSYEQYF.

This clone came up a few times. The rearrangement uses TRBV5-1 and TRBJ1-2; 10 bases match TRBD1. The ends lost 0 bases at V and 6 bases at J; junction bases unmatched: 2. This CDR3 is 14 amino acids long. Germline-derived CDR1 and CDR2 are SGHRS and YFSETQ. CDR3 nucleotide sequence: TGCGCCAGCAGCTTGGGACAGGGGGCTCATGGCTACACCTTC. Amino acid sequence: CASSLGQGAHGYTF.

The rearrangement links TRBV30 to TRBJ2-7, with TRBD1 as a possible D gene (6 bases). The V end lost 6 bases, the J end lost 2 bases, and 11 bases lay between the germline ends. The CDR3 totals 12 residues. Germline CDR1 and CDR2: GTSNPN and SVGIG (reference sequence). As DNA, the CDR3 is TGTGCCTGTCAACAGGGTGCCTACGAGCAGTACTTC. Amino acids: CACQQGAYEQYF.

The chain recombines TRBV11-2 with TRBJ2-1; 11 bases agree with TRBD2. The V segment lost 5 bases and the J segment 6 bases; nucleotides outside the gene matches: 15. From germline, CDR1 is SGHAT and CDR2 FQNNGV. CDR3 length equals 18 residues. CDR3 amino acids: CASSPPVKLAGVFNEQFF. The CDR3 nucleotides read TGTGCCAGCAGCCCCCCCGTTAAACTAGCGGGAGTTTTCAATGAGCAGTTCTTC.

The chain uses TRBV13 and TRBJ2-1; D is ambiguous. Trimming cost V 4 bases and J 1 base, with 14 bases left between them. The CDR3 has 16 residues. CDR1 PRHDT and CDR2 FYEKMQ come from the germline V gene (reference sequence). The chain's CDR3 is CASSSRRLRSYNEQFF. The CDR3 region has the DNA TGTGCCAGCAGCTCCCGACGACTTCGATCCTACAATGAGCAGTTCTTC.